The entry below gives a single TCR beta chain sequence along with its context. Study processing details: Estimates of nucleated cell counts were drawn from the amplification of reference gene primers. This table comes from immunoSEQ multiplex PCR, and its TCRdb copy is limited to in-frame clones, with some not included. That table supplies the V and J calls and clone size; D and trimming were determined from the DNA. The data contain some 220,000 clones, almost 85% of them singletons. Germline CDR1 and CDR2: LNHDA and SQIVND (reference sequence). The ends lost 6 bases at V and 6 bases at J; junction bases unmatched: 11. The CDR3 has 15 amino acids. The source of the sample is a study of blood T cell repertoires in COVID-19. Overall study: In each case, the material was cDNA or gDNA derived from T cells, B-cell-depleted T cells, or PBMCs.

One Seattle source followed patients from active infection through their disease course. The sample comprised peripheral blood. The V gene is TRBV19, the J gene TRBJ1-5, with 7 bases aligning to TRBD1. This clonotype originated in a woman aged 70 to 79 with COVID-19, enrolled during active disease. The CDR3 nucleotides read TGTGCCAGTAGCCCCGGAGGGGGCTTCGGTCAGCCCCAGCATTTT. Translated, it gives CASSPGGGFGQPQHF.